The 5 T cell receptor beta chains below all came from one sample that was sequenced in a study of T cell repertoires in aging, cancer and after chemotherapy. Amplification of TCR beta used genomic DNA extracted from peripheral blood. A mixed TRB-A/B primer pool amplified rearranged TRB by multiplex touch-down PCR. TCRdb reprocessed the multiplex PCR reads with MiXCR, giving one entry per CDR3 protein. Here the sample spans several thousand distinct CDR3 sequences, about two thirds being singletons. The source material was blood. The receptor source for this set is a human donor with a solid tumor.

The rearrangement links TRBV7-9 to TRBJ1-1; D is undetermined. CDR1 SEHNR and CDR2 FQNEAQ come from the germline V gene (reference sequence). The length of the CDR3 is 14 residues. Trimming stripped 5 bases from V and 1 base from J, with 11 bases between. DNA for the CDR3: TGTGCCAGCAGCGCCTTTCGGGGGAACACTGAAGCTTTCTTT. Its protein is CASSAFRGNTEAFF.

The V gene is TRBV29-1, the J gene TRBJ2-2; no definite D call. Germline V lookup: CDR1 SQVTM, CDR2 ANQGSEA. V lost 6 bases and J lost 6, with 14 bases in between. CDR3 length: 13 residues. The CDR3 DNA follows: TGCAGCGTCCAGCCCGTTGCACCCGGGGAGCTGTTTTTT. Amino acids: CSVQPVAPGELFF.

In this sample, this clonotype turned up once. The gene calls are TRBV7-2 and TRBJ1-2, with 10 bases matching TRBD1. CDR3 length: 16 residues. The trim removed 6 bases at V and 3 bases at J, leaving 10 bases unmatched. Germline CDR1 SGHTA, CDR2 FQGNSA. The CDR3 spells CASSYPGQGSDYGYTF. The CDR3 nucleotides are TGTGCCAGCAGTTATCCGGGACAGGGGAGTGACTATGGCTACACCTTC.

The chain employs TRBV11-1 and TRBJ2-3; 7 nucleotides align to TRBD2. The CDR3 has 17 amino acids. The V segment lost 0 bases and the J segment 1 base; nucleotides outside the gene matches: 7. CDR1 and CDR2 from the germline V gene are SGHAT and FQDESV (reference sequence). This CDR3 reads CASSLAGTTGGTDTQYF. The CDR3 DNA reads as TGTGCCAGCAGCTTAGCTGGGACTACGGGCGGCACAGATACGCAGTATTTT.

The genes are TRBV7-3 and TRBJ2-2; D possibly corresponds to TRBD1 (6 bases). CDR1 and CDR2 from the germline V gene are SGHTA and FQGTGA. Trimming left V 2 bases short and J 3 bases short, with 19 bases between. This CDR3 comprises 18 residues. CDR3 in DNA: TGTGCCAGCAGCTTATGGTCGGTCGTGTCAGGGGACACCGGGGAGCTGTTTTTT. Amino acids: CASSLWSVVSGDTGELFF.